The sequence of this T cell receptor (beta chain) was determined in a study of Ad26.COV2.S vaccination and SARS-CoV-2 variants. About the research overall: The donor participated in the COV1001 trial, in its Ad26.COV2.S arm. Whole-study findings and limits: Substantial response breadth was reportedly seen for spike-specific CD8+ and CD4+ T cells after vaccination.

Concerning this clone: Its target is unknown.

Germline V gives CDR1 MDHEN, CDR2 SYDVKM. The length of the CDR3 is 13 residues. The V and J ends lost 3 bases and 3 bases respectively, with 9 bases between them. Treatment noted: around 19 received Ad26.COV2.S at low or high dose, single or two shots; about 5 received placebo; per-sample allocation not given. Day 63 after the first vaccine or placebo injection was the time point for sampling. Profiling relied on immunoSEQ multiplex PCR, and the TCRdb table lists in-frame clones only, not all of them. Of 250,000 to 300,000 clones in the sample, about 87% were seen once. The sequences come from peripheral blood, collected in a trial of Ad26.COV2.S vaccine versus placebo. V gene TRBV28 combines with J gene TRBJ2-7; D possibly corresponds to TRBD1 (6 bases). The sequence derives from a person aged 18-60 years who received the Ad26.COV2.S COVID-19 vaccine or a placebo. The CDR3 coding sequence is TGTGCCAGCAGTTTCCCAGGGGTCTACGAGCAGTACTTC. Translation: CASSFPGVYEQYF. Based on the CDR3 plus reference TRBV28 and TRBJ2-7, the full variable domain is DVKVTQSSRYLVKRTGEKVFLECVQDMDHENMFWYRQDPGLGLRLIYFSYDVKMKEKGDIPEGYSVSREKKERFSLILESASTNQTSMYLCASSFPGVYEQYFGPGTRLTVT.